This T cell receptor beta chain was found in a study of neoadjuvant nivolumab and ipilimumab in lung cancer. Study-level results: Compared with tumor-adjacent uninvolved lung, resected tumors showed greater richness and clonality. Only two of four nivolumab-treated tumors gained richness and clonality by surgery.

Germline assignment: CDR1 SEHNR and CDR2 FQNEAQ (reference sequence). Losses at the gene ends were 2 bases for V and 3 bases for J; bases not matched to a gene: 5. The CDR3 runs 15 residues. This clone was counted once. Its antigen is undetermined. Repertoires were generated with immunoSEQ multiplex PCR, while TCRdb's copy carries only in-frame clones and drops some. The sample lists several thousand clones; roughly 88% were seen once. J is TRBJ2-7 and V is TRBV7-9; 9 nucleotides agree with TRBD1. The material was tumor tissue, obtained after neoadjuvant nivolumab, alone or with ipilimumab, at or shortly before surgery. This TCR was sampled from an adult with non-small cell lung cancer. CDR3 nucleotides: TGTGCCAGCAGCTTATCGGACAGGGGAGGCTACGAGCAGTACTTC. It is translated as CASSLSDRGGYEQYF.